This T cell receptor beta chain was found in a study of T cells in localized non-small cell lung cancer. Points from the study as a whole: Adjacent uninvolved lung tissue had the highest T cell clonality, exceeding tumor.

Here immunoSEQ multiplex PCR was the method, and the copy in TCRdb shows in-frame clones only, minus some. The data contain some 140,000 clones, 80% to 90% of them singletons. Remarks on this clone: Its target is not known.

The origin of this receptor is a female donor older than 55 with stage I lung adenocarcinoma. This sample comprised peripheral blood, obtained before any cancer treatment.

Here the CDR3 DNA reads TGTGCCAGCAGCTTAGGGCAGGCGACTTATGGCTACACCTTC. This gives the protein CASSLGQATYGYTF. V usage is TRBV11-2 and J usage is TRBJ1-2; D unresolved. Germline V CDR1 and CDR2: SGHAT, FQNNGV. Between the trimmed V and J ends, which lost 1 base and 5 bases, there was a span of 11 bases. The CDR3 is made up of 14 amino acids.